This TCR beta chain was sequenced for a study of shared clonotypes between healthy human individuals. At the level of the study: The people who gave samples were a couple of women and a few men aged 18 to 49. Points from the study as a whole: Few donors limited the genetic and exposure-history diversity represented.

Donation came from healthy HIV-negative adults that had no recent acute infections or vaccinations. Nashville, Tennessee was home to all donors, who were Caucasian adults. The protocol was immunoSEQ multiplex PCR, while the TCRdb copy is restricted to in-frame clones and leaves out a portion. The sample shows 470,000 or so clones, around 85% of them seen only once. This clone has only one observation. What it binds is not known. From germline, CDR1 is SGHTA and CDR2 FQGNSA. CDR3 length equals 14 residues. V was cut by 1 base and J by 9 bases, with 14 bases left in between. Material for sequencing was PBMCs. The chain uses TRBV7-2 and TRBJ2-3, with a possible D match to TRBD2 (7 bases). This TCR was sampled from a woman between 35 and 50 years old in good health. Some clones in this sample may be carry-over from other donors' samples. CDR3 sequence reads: CASSLGWGGDTQYF. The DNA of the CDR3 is TGTGCCAGCAGCTTAGGATGGGGGGGCGACACGCAGTATTTT.